This T cell receptor (beta chain) is from a study of blood T cell repertoires in COVID-19. Across the whole study: Acute and convalescent COVID-19 specimens originated in the United States, Italy and Spain.

Losses at the gene ends were 7 bases for V and 0 bases for J; bases not matched to a gene: 7. The CDR3 is made up of 18 amino acids. Looked up from germline, CDR1 is KGHDR and CDR2 is SFDVKD. TCRdb keeps only in-frame clones here, not all; method: immunoSEQ multiplex PCR. The sample holds 110,000 to 150,000 clones; roughly 84% are singletons and the top ten take under 5.5%. Individuals aged roughly 18 to 90 years were recruited from fewer than 30 US areas. Each participant's cohort was designated according to participant-reported clinical history. This chain links TRBV24-1 with TRBJ2-1, with 14 bases fitting TRBD2. The TCR sequence derives from a man in his forties with acute COVID-19. The sequencing sample was made of PBMCs or T cells enriched from blood (not recorded which). CDR3 coding DNA: TGTGCCACCAGCTCCGGGACTAGCGGGGGTAGCTCCTACAATGAGCAGTTCTTC. This gives the protein CATSSGTSGGSSYNEQFF.